Detailed here is one T cell receptor (beta chain). No antigen is known for it. At the DNA level, this CDR3 is encoded by other sequences in the same sample as well. This sample stems from a study of shared clonotypes between healthy human individuals. Unmatched junction bases numbered 2, after V lost 4 bases and J lost 2 bases. CDR1 is SGHRS, CDR2 YFSETQ, per germline. The CDR3 runs to 13 residues. Study results and caveats: Shared clonotypes: 4.5% to 6% naive CD4, around 3.7% naive CD8, roughly 2.2% memory CD4, approximately 0.4% memory CD8.

Sequenced by immunoSEQ multiplex PCR; TCRdb stores in-frame clones only, minus some. The sample lists a few million clones, about 92% seen once, with 0.35% to 0.45% in the top ten. The specimen sequenced was naive CD4+ T cells from PBMCs. The subset here: CD45RA+ positively selected. The chain has TRBV5-1 and TRBJ1-1; 7 bases fit TRBD1. The receptor comes from a man between 18 and 29 years old in good health. Some clones in this sample may be carry-over from other donors' samples. CDR3 protein: CASSRQGNTEAFF. In DNA form, the CDR3 reads TGCGCCAGCAGCCGACAGGGAAACACTGAAGCTTTCTTT.